The entry that follows covers one T cell receptor (beta chain) sequence. As yet, its antigen is unknown. These data belong to a study of cytotoxic CD8 clonotypes in ibrutinib-treated CLL. General study points: Public clonotypes, found uncommonly, either contracted or stayed stable on treatment. Pretreatment clonality was elevated relative to age-matched healthy donors and paralleled circulating CD8+ T-cell counts.

As input for TCR beta libraries, roughly 2.1 micrograms of genomic DNA came from cryopreserved PBMCs. Sequenced by immunoSEQ multiplex PCR; TCRdb stores in-frame clones only, minus some. The sample contains tens of thousands of clones, approximately 82% of which appear only once. The specimen comprised PBMCs, sampled after 24 months of ibrutinib treatment. The clonotype was recovered from a human donor with chronic lymphocytic leukemia.

In DNA, the CDR3 is TGTGCCAGCAGCTTATGGGCCGGAAATGAGCAGTTCTTC. Translated, it gives CASSLWAGNEQFF. The genes are TRBV13 and TRBJ2-1; D is uncertain. V lost 2 bases and J 7 bases, leaving 9 bases between the germline ends. Germline V gene sequence: CDR1 PRHDT, CDR2 FYEKMQ (reference sequence). The CDR3 has 13 amino acids.